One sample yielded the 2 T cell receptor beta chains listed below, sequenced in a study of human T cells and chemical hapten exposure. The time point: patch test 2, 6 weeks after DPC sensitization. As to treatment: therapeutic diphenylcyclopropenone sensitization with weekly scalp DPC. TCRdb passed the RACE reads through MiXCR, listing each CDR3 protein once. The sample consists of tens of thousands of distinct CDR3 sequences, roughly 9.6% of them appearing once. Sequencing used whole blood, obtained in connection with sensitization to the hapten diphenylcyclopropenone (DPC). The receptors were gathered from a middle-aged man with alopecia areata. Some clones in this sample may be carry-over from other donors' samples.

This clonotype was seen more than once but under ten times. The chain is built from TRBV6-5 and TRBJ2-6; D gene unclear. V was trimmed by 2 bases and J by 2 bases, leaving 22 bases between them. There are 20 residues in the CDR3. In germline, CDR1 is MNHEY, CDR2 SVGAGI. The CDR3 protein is CASSYVRFPDPFPGANVLTF. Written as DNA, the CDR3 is TGTGCCAGCAGTTACGTTCGGTTCCCCGATCCCTTCCCTGGGGCCAACGTCCTGACTTTC.

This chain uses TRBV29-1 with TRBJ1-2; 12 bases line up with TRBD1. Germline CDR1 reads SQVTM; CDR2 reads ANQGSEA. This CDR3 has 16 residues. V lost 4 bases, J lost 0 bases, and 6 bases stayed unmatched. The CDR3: CSVGGTGGPSNYGYTF. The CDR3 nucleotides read TGCAGCGTTGGGGGGACAGGGGGCCCGTCTAACTATGGCTACACCTTC.